A selection of T cell receptor beta chains follows, all from one sample in a study of T cells in localized non-small cell lung cancer. Clones were read by immunoSEQ multiplex PCR, and TCRdb kept only the in-frame ones, dropping some. The table records tens of thousands of clones, 84% of them present only once. The sequenced sample was peripheral blood, obtained before any cancer treatment. These receptors were collected from a female donor of 60 years or more with stage I lung adenocarcinoma. CDR3s include the opening cysteine and the closing phenylalanine or tryptophan. D genes are given only for firm matches. Clone size is given for some rows only: seen once, a few or many times, or a class if the clone is expanded.

d_call: .
j_call: TRBJ1-5
clone_size: .
v_call: TRBV6-5
cdr3_aa: CASRPPGPNQPQHF
cdr3_nt: TGTGCCAGCCGCCCGCCAGGGCCAAATCAGCCCCAGCATTTT

d_call: .
j_call: TRBJ1-1
clone_size: .
v_call: TRBV10-1
cdr3_aa: CAIGRENTEAFF
cdr3_nt: TGTGCCATCGGACGTGAGAACACTGAAGCTTTCTTT

d_call: .
j_call: TRBJ1-1
clone_size: .
v_call: TRBV28
cdr3_aa: CASSPTQNEAFF
cdr3_nt: TGTGCCAGCAGTCCGACCCAGAATGAAGCTTTCTTT

d_call: TRBD1
j_call: TRBJ1-2
clone_size: few
v_call: TRBV28
cdr3_aa: CASNNRGGNYGYTF
cdr3_nt: TGTGCCAGCAATAACAGGGGGGGGAACTATGGCTACACCTTC

d_call: .
j_call: TRBJ2-7
clone_size: .
v_call: TRBV6-5
cdr3_aa: CASSKRGAPDEQYF
cdr3_nt: TGTGCCAGCAGTAAACGGGGGGCGCCGGACGAGCAGTACTTC

d_call: .
j_call: TRBJ1-5
clone_size: .
v_call: TRBV4-1
cdr3_aa: CASSQARNQPQHF
cdr3_nt: TGCGCCAGCAGCCAAGCCCGGAATCAGCCCCAGCATTTT

d_call: TRBD1
j_call: TRBJ1-1
clone_size: .
v_call: TRBV7-2
cdr3_aa: CASSTRGQGETEAFF
cdr3_nt: TGTGCCAGCAGCACGAGGGGGCAGGGGGAAACTGAAGCTTTCTTT

d_call: TRBD2
j_call: TRBJ2-1
clone_size: .
v_call: TRBV9
cdr3_aa: CASSPSGSEQFF
cdr3_nt: TGTGCCAGCAGCCCTAGCGGGAGTGAGCAGTTCTTC

d_call: .
j_call: TRBJ2-1
clone_size: .
v_call: TRBV4-3
cdr3_aa: CASAGTHSYNEQFF
cdr3_nt: TGCGCCAGCGCCGGGACTCACTCCTACAATGAGCAGTTCTTC

d_call: TRBD1
j_call: TRBJ2-7
clone_size: .
v_call: TRBV6-6
cdr3_aa: CASSATGGGEQYF
cdr3_nt: TGTGCCAGCAGTGCGACAGGGGGAGGTGAGCAGTACTTC

d_call: TRBD2
j_call: TRBJ2-3
clone_size: .
v_call: TRBV7-3
cdr3_aa: CASSLTGLALDTQYF
cdr3_nt: TGTGCCAGCAGCTTAACGGGACTAGCGTTGGATACGCAGTATTTT

d_call: .
j_call: TRBJ2-7
clone_size: .
v_call: TRBV4-2
cdr3_aa: CASSQEEVGRGPYEQYF
cdr3_nt: TGTGCCAGCAGCCAAGAAGAGGTGGGGCGGGGGCCCTACGAGCAGTACTTC

d_call: .
j_call: TRBJ2-2
clone_size: .
v_call: TRBV27
cdr3_aa: CASSLYGGSNTGELFF
cdr3_nt: TGTGCCAGCAGTTTATACGGGGGTTCGAACACCGGGGAGCTGTTTTTT

d_call: TRBD1
j_call: TRBJ1-1
clone_size: .
v_call: TRBV5-6
cdr3_aa: CASRRVDRENTEAFF
cdr3_nt: TGTGCCAGCAGGAGGGTCGACAGGGAGAACACTGAAGCTTTCTTT

d_call: .
j_call: TRBJ1-1
clone_size: .
v_call: TRBV5-8
cdr3_aa: CASRPRGVTEAFF
cdr3_nt: TGTGCCAGCAGACCCAGGGGAGTCACTGAAGCTTTCTTT

d_call: TRBD2
j_call: TRBJ2-3
clone_size: .
v_call: TRBV7-8
cdr3_aa: CASSLARLAGRTDTQYF
cdr3_nt: TGTGCCAGCAGCTTAGCGCGGCTAGCGGGAAGGACAGATACGCAGTATTTT

d_call: TRBD2
j_call: TRBJ2-1
clone_size: .
v_call: TRBV7-2
cdr3_aa: CASSPRGAGLNNEQFF
cdr3_nt: TGTGCCAGCAGCCCGCGGGGGGCGGGTCTTAACAATGAGCAGTTCTTC

d_call: TRBD2
j_call: TRBJ2-5
clone_size: .
v_call: TRBV5-6
cdr3_aa: CASSQGASGYQETQYF
cdr3_nt: TGTGCCAGCAGCCAAGGGGCTAGCGGGTACCAAGAGACCCAGTACTTC

d_call: .
j_call: TRBJ2-6
clone_size: .
v_call: TRBV11-3
cdr3_aa: CASSLGVSSSGANVLTF
cdr3_nt: TGTGCCAGCAGCCTTGGGGTGTCCAGCTCTGGGGCCAACGTCCTGACTTTC

d_call: TRBD1
j_call: TRBJ1-1
clone_size: few
v_call: TRBV5-1
cdr3_aa: CASSLSMTGGYSTEAFF
cdr3_nt: TGCGCCAGCAGCCTATCAATGACAGGGGGATACAGCACTGAAGCTTTCTTT

d_call: TRBD2
j_call: TRBJ2-2
clone_size: .
v_call: TRBV19
cdr3_aa: CASSTPGTSGRPGELFF
cdr3_nt: TGTGCCAGTAGTACCCCCGGGACTAGCGGGAGACCCGGGGAGCTGTTTTTT

d_call: TRBD1
j_call: TRBJ1-2
clone_size: .
v_call: TRBV2
cdr3_aa: CASNPDRVNYGYTF
cdr3_nt: TGTGCCAGCAACCCGGACAGGGTTAACTATGGCTACACCTTC

d_call: TRBD1
j_call: TRBJ1-6
clone_size: .
v_call: TRBV6-6
cdr3_aa: CASRTPGQTISPLHF
cdr3_nt: TGTGCCAGCAGAACACCGGGACAGACCATTTCACCCCTCCACTTT

d_call: .
j_call: TRBJ2-1
clone_size: .
v_call: TRBV27
cdr3_aa: CASSLSMGTHNEQFF
cdr3_nt: TGTGCCAGCAGTTTATCGATGGGGACTCACAATGAGCAGTTCTTC

d_call: TRBD2
j_call: TRBJ2-5
clone_size: once
v_call: TRBV5-1
cdr3_aa: CASSLWVPTSGRETQYF
cdr3_nt: TGCGCCAGCAGCTTGTGGGTCCCGACTAGCGGAAGAGAGACCCAGTACTTC

d_call: .
j_call: TRBJ2-3
clone_size: few
v_call: TRBV15
cdr3_aa: CATSRDAGGGWDTQYF
cdr3_nt: TGTGCCACCAGCAGAGATGCCGGAGGGGGGTGGGATACGCAGTATTTT

d_call: .
j_call: TRBJ1-5
clone_size: .
v_call: TRBV6-1
cdr3_aa: CASSLRGANQPQHF
cdr3_nt: TGTGCCAGCAGTCTAAGGGGGGCCAATCAGCCCCAGCATTTT

d_call: .
j_call: TRBJ1-5
clone_size: .
v_call: TRBV28
cdr3_aa: CASSASGDGQPQHF
cdr3_nt: TGTGCCAGCAGCGCCTCAGGGGATGGTCAGCCCCAGCATTTT

d_call: TRBD1
j_call: TRBJ2-3
clone_size: .
v_call: TRBV11-2
cdr3_aa: CASSLAPGQGSGTDTQYF
cdr3_nt: TGTGCCAGCAGCTTAGCCCCTGGACAGGGATCCGGCACAGATACGCAGTATTTT

d_call: TRBD1
j_call: TRBJ1-1
clone_size: few
v_call: TRBV11-3
cdr3_aa: CATMGQQNTEAFF
cdr3_nt: TGTGCCACAATGGGACAGCAAAACACTGAAGCTTTCTTT

d_call: TRBD2
j_call: TRBJ2-5
clone_size: once
v_call: TRBV28
cdr3_aa: CASTSGRAGETQYF
cdr3_nt: TGTGCCAGCACCAGCGGGAGGGCCGGAGAGACCCAGTACTTC

d_call: TRBD1
j_call: TRBJ1-5
clone_size: .
v_call: TRBV19
cdr3_aa: CASSMKQGDQPQHF
cdr3_nt: TGTGCCAGTAGTATGAAACAGGGGGATCAGCCCCAGCATTTT

d_call: .
j_call: TRBJ2-4
clone_size: .
v_call: TRBV6-5
cdr3_aa: CASSYSGGYKNIQYF
cdr3_nt: TGTGCCAGCAGTTACAGTGGGGGGTACAAAAACATTCAGTACTTC

d_call: .
j_call: TRBJ1-6
clone_size: .
v_call: TRBV19
cdr3_aa: CASSISGLNSPLHF
cdr3_nt: TGTGCCAGTAGTATTTCAGGGTTGAATTCACCCCTCCACTTT

d_call: .
j_call: TRBJ2-5
clone_size: .
v_call: TRBV9
cdr3_aa: CASSGPGETQYF
cdr3_nt: TGTGCCAGCAGCGGACCAGGGGAGACCCAGTACTTC

d_call: .
j_call: TRBJ2-5
clone_size: .
v_call: TRBV5-1
cdr3_aa: CASSAWGRGGETQYF
cdr3_nt: TGCGCCAGCAGCGCGTGGGGCAGGGGAGGAGAGACCCAGTACTTC

d_call: .
j_call: TRBJ2-7
clone_size: .
v_call: TRBV7-9
cdr3_aa: CASGNSGEFDEQYF
cdr3_nt: TGTGCCAGCGGAAACTCAGGGGAATTCGACGAGCAGTACTTC

d_call: TRBD1
j_call: TRBJ1-2
clone_size: .
v_call: TRBV28
cdr3_aa: CASSRIGQGGGLNYGYTF
cdr3_nt: TGTGCCAGCAGTCGAATTGGGCAGGGGGGTGGGCTAAACTATGGCTACACCTTC

d_call: .
j_call: TRBJ1-1
clone_size: .
v_call: TRBV15
cdr3_aa: CATSIGQRATEAFF
cdr3_nt: TGTGCCACCAGCATCGGACAGAGAGCCACTGAAGCTTTCTTT

d_call: TRBD1
j_call: TRBJ2-7
clone_size: .
v_call: TRBV7-8
cdr3_aa: CASSFGQELSYEQYF
cdr3_nt: TGTGCCAGCAGCTTCGGACAGGAGTTGTCCTACGAGCAGTACTTC

d_call: TRBD1
j_call: TRBJ1-1
clone_size: .
v_call: TRBV5-1
cdr3_aa: CASSTAGQGAGFNEAFF
cdr3_nt: TGCGCCAGCAGCACCGCGGGACAGGGGGCCGGATTCAATGAAGCTTTCTTT

d_call: .
j_call: TRBJ2-7
clone_size: .
v_call: TRBV18
cdr3_aa: CASSPGHEQYF
cdr3_nt: TGTGCCAGCTCACCGGGACACGAGCAGTACTTC

d_call: TRBD2
j_call: TRBJ2-3
clone_size: .
v_call: TRBV11-3
cdr3_aa: CASSPLAGGDTQYF
cdr3_nt: TGTGCCAGCAGCCCCCTAGCGGGGGGAGATACGCAGTATTTT

d_call: TRBD1
j_call: TRBJ1-1
clone_size: .
v_call: TRBV9
cdr3_aa: CASSPRTGIGTEAFF
cdr3_nt: TGTGCCAGCAGCCCCCGGACAGGGATAGGCACTGAAGCTTTCTTT

d_call: .
j_call: TRBJ1-4
clone_size: .
v_call: TRBV6-1
cdr3_aa: CASTPSPRNEKLFF
cdr3_nt: TGTGCCAGCACTCCCTCCCCACGGAATGAAAAACTGTTTTTT

d_call: .
j_call: TRBJ1-5
clone_size: .
v_call: TRBV5-5
cdr3_aa: CASSSTGSFQPQHF
cdr3_nt: TGTGCCAGCAGCTCAACAGGGTCATTTCAGCCCCAGCATTTT

d_call: .
j_call: TRBJ2-6
clone_size: .
v_call: TRBV4-3
cdr3_aa: CASSQPYLSGSGANVLTF
cdr3_nt: TGCGCCAGCAGCCAACCCTACCTTAGCGGTTCTGGGGCCAACGTCCTGACTTTC

d_call: TRBD2
j_call: TRBJ2-1
clone_size: .
v_call: TRBV7-6
cdr3_aa: CASSLRAAGASYNEQFF
cdr3_nt: TGTGCCAGCAGCCTTAGGGCAGCGGGAGCCTCCTACAATGAGCAGTTCTTC

d_call: .
j_call: TRBJ2-1
clone_size: .
v_call: TRBV29-1
cdr3_aa: CSVLQGSGTSGYNEQFF
cdr3_nt: TGCAGCGTTCTACAGGGGTCAGGGACTAGTGGCTACAATGAGCAGTTCTTC

d_call: TRBD2
j_call: TRBJ2-3
clone_size: once
v_call: TRBV7-7
cdr3_aa: CASSLGSGSSNTQYF
cdr3_nt: TGTGCCAGCAGCTTAGGAAGCGGGAGTTCCAATACGCAGTATTTT

d_call: .
j_call: TRBJ1-2
clone_size: .
v_call: TRBV12-5
cdr3_aa: CASGLVDFSADVNF
cdr3_nt: TGTGCTAGTGGTTTGGTAGACTTTTCGGCAGACGTCAACTTC